Each of the 20 T cell receptor beta chains below was sequenced from the same sample in a study of blood T cells in healthy people across ages. Then a second PCR, running about 6 to 12 cycles, was carried out with a sample-barcoded 5' primer and a J-beta primer mix. Each CDR3 protein gets one entry after TCRdb re-called the 5' RACE reads with MiXCR. The sample comprises about a million distinct CDR3 sequences, roughly 51% of which are singletons, and around 21% rests with the top ten. Source material: blood. Receptors originate from a woman between 55 and 75 years old in good health.

This sequence joins TRBV5-1 and TRBJ2-7; a weak D match, TRBD2 (5 bases). The CDR3 sequence is 15 residues long. The ends were cut back, 4 bases at V and 6 bases at J, with 20 bases in the middle. CDR1 SGHRS and CDR2 YFSETQ come from the germline V gene. CDR3 sequence: CASSPDAGVYGEQYF. The CDR3 bases are TGCGCCAGCAGCCCGGACGCGGGTGTATACGGCGAGCAGTACTTC.

This clonotype was detected only once. This rearrangement joins TRBV4-1 to TRBJ1-1; 10 positions match TRBD1. J gave up 7 bases and V 4 bases, and 0 bases lay outside the gene matches. This CDR3 has 12 amino acids. The germline V gene has CDR1 MGHRA and CDR2 YSYEKL. CDR3 bases: TGCGCCAGCAGCCGGGACAGGGGTGAAGCTTTCTTT. Protein: CASSRDRGEAFF.

This clonotype was seen more than once but under ten times. The rearrangement uses TRBV4-1 and TRBJ2-1; the D gene is possibly TRBD1 (5 bases). With 5 bases removed from V and 2 bases from J, the gap between germline ends came to 13 bases. CDR1 and CDR2 from the germline V gene are MGHRA and YSYEKL. The CDR3 is 15 residues long. Here the CDR3 reads CASSKTGLTYNEQFF. For the CDR3, the DNA is TGCGCCAGCAGCAAAACAGGCCTAACCTACAATGAGCAGTTCTTC.

A few counts support this clonotype. This chain connects TRBV9 to TRBJ2-1; 8 nucleotides align to TRBD2. Germline V gene lookup returns CDR1 SGDLS and CDR2 YYNGEE. CDR3 length: 16 amino acids. Trimming removed 0 bases from V and 6 bases from J; junction bases left unmatched: 8. The CDR3 nucleotides read TGTGCCAGCAGCGTAGCTGGCGGGACTAGTATCAATGAGCAGTTCTTC. This codes for CASSVAGGTSINEQFF. Drawing the rest from reference TRBV9 and TRBJ2-1, the complete variable domain is DSGVTQTPKHLITATGQRVTLRCSPRSGDLSVYWYQQSLDQGLQFLIQYYNGEERAKGNILERFSAQQFPDLHSELNLSSLELGDSALYFCASSVAGGTSINEQFFGPGTRLTVL.

This clonotype was seen a handful of times. CDR3 sequence reads: CASSKLGAANVLTF. The CDR3 nucleotides read TGTGCCAGCAGTAAGCTAGGGGCGGCCAACGTCCTGACTTTC. V and J are TRBV2 and TRBJ2-6; D possibly corresponds to TRBD1 (5 bases). V was clipped by 5 bases and J by 6 bases, with 11 bases between them. The length of the CDR3 is 14 residues. Germline V lookup: CDR1 SNHLY, CDR2 FYNNEI.

This clonotype was seen a single time. This rearrangement joins TRBV6-1 to TRBJ1-2, with TRBD1 identical over 7 bases. Trimming at V came to 5 bases and at J to 4 bases, leaving 10 bases not matched to a gene. This CDR3 region has 15 residues. Germline values: CDR1 MNHNS, CDR2 SASEGT. The chain's CDR3 is CASSIQDRSIYGYTF. CDR3 bases: TGTGCCAGCAGTATCCAGGACAGGTCCATCTATGGCTACACCTTC.

This clonotype was observed once. The chain carries TRBV29-1 and TRBJ1-2; D unresolved. Germline CDR1 and CDR2: SQVTM and ANQGSEA. This CDR3 has 11 residues. V lost 2 bases and J lost 5, with 6 bases in between. The DNA of the CDR3 is TGCAGCGTTGAACCGGAATATGGCTACACCTTC. Protein product: CSVEPEYGYTF.

This clonotype came up a few times. CDR3 nucleotide sequence: TGTGCCAGCGATAGGGGGGGTACGGGAACTGAAGCTTTCTTT. Protein product: CASDRGGTGTEAFF. V is TRBV6-1 and J is TRBJ1-1; TRBD1 is a possible D gene (6 bases). The germline V gene has CDR1 MNHNS and CDR2 SASEGT. The germline V and J ends were trimmed by 8 bases and 5 bases, with 18 bases remaining between them. This CDR3 has 14 amino acids.

Concerning this clonotype itself: Mismatch with germline at one junction end may stem from a read error. The chain couples TRBV7-9 to TRBJ2-7; the match to TRBD1 covers 8 bases. The CDR3 is 15 residues long. Per germline, CDR1 SEHNR and CDR2 FQNEAQ (reference sequence). CDR3 loop: CASNLRAGGFTEQYF. The CDR3 DNA reads TGTGCCAGCAACTTACGGGCAGGGGGCTTTACCGAGCAGTACTTC.

The chain employs TRBV6-5 and TRBJ1-2; possibly TRBD1 for D (5 bases). Germline CDR1 is MNHEY and CDR2 is SVGAGI. The CDR3 extends over 13 amino acids. V shed 4 bases and J shed 8 bases, with 14 bases lying between them. CDR3 region: CASSWSGPGGYTF. The CDR3 region has the DNA TGTGCCAGCAGTTGGTCAGGGCCTGGGGGCTACACCTTC.

This clonotype was counted only a few times. The genes are TRBV30 and TRBJ1-5, with 8 positions matching TRBD1. The CDR3 loop spans 13 amino acids. Germline V gene data show CDR1 as GTSNPN and CDR2 as SVGIG (reference sequence). V was pared by 5 bases and J by 6 bases, with 6 bases of the junction left unmatched. As DNA, the CDR3 is TGTGCCTGGTCCGACAGGGGTGGTCAGCCCCAGCATTTT. This gives the protein CAWSDRGGQPQHF.

This clonotype has a count of ten or more. The rearrangement joins TRBV29-1 to TRBJ2-1; 8 positions match TRBD2. J was trimmed by 12 bases and V by 0 bases; bases with no gene match: 13. Germline V gene data show CDR1 as SQVTM and CDR2 as ANQGSEA. CDR3 size: 15 residues. The CDR3 region is CSVEEVAGSHSRQFF. CDR3 DNA: TGCAGCGTTGAAGAGGTAGCGGGATCCCACTCGAGGCAGTTCTTC.

V usage is TRBV7-8 and J usage is TRBJ2-3; 7 bases fit TRBD2. This CDR3 region has 16 residues. V gave up 5 bases and J gave up 0 bases; unmatched junction bases: 8. Germline lookup yields CDR1 SGHVS and CDR2 FQNEAQ. DNA for the CDR3: TGTGCCAGCAGCCCCCGGAGTAGCGGGAGCACAGATACGCAGTATTTT. Translation gives CASSPRSSGSTDTQYF.

This clonotype was recorded only once. The chain joins TRBV7-2 to TRBJ1-4; D uncertain. V was clipped by 1 base and J by 7 bases, with 19 bases between them. The CDR3 has 17 amino acids. Per the germline V gene, CDR1 is SGHTA and CDR2 is FQGNSA. CDR3 loop: CASSLDSSAATGEKLFF. In DNA, the CDR3 is TGTGCCAGCAGCTTAGATTCATCCGCAGCAACTGGTGAAAAACTGTTTTTT.

This clonotype showed up just a few times. This chain joins TRBV30 and TRBJ2-6; no firm D call. Between the trimmed V and J ends, which lost 4 bases and 2 bases, there was a span of 0 bases. CDR1 and CDR2 from the germline V gene are GTSNPN and SVGIG (reference sequence). CDR3 length: 11 amino acids. The CDR3 loop reads CAWTGANVLTF. Written as DNA, the CDR3 is TGTGCCTGGACTGGGGCCAACGTCCTGACTTTC.

On this clonotype: Germline and junction disagree at one end, which may indicate a read error. The V gene is TRBV7-2, the J gene TRBJ2-3; 10 bases are a match to TRBD2. Germline CDR1 and CDR2: SGHTA and FQGNSA. CDR3 length: 15 residues. CDR3 region: CVSSAGLASEDTQYF. In DNA form, the CDR3 reads TGTGTCAGCAGCGCGGGACTAGCGTCGGAAGATACGCAGTATTTT.

This clonotype was detected a few times. In DNA form, the CDR3 reads TGTGCCAGCAGCTTATACCGGACGGGACCTTCAGATACGCAGTATTTT. Protein product: CASSLYRTGPSDTQYF. This sequence joins TRBV11-2 and TRBJ2-3, with D perhaps TRBD1 or TRBD2 (5 bases each). CDR1 is SGHAT, CDR2 FQNNGV, per germline. V shed 2 bases and J shed 4 bases, with 16 bases lying between them. CDR3 length: 16 residues.

This clonotype has only a few counts. The chain combines TRBV20-1 with TRBJ2-7; 7 nucleotides align to TRBD1. J gave up 5 bases and V 5 bases, and 9 bases lay outside the gene matches. CDR1 DFQATT and CDR2 SNEGSKA come from the germline V gene (reference sequence). The CDR3 loop spans 13 amino acids. The CDR3 spells CSAYRGGSDEQYF. CDR3 bases: TGCAGTGCTTACAGGGGTGGGAGCGACGAGCAGTACTTC.

The genes are TRBV6-5 and TRBJ2-1, with TRBD1 matching over 9 bases. Trimming removed 8 bases from V and 9 bases from J; junction bases left unmatched: 8. The CDR3 has 13 residues. The germline V gene encodes CDR1 MNHEY and CDR2 SVGAGI. As DNA, the CDR3 is TGTGCCAGCGGACAGGGGTGGTCCACTGAGCAGTTCTTC. This translates into CASGQGWSTEQFF.

V is TRBV28 and J is TRBJ1-2; D is perhaps TRBD1 (5 bases). The CDR3 has 15 amino acids. Germline values: CDR1 MDHEN, CDR2 SYDVKM. Trimming shortened V by 5 bases and J by 3 bases, and 16 bases separated the two germline ends. The CDR3 region has the DNA TGTGCCAGCAGTAAACCGGGACCCCTGTACTATGGCTACACCTTC. Protein sequence: CASSKPGPLYYGYTF.